The clone carrying this T cell receptor (beta chain) was observed a few times. Its antigen remains unidentified. The data were taken from a study of T cell repertoires in cytomegalovirus infection. Across the study: CMV epitopes in the study were HLA-C-restricted (recently identified) and HLA-B-restricted (well studied). Indicated by public TCR beta signatures were CMV infection and matching HLA type. Regarding the study as a whole: Identification of carriers of CMV plus the relevant HLA was achieved through cumulative public TCR beta family frequency. CMV-specific TCR beta clonotypes restricted by HLA-C dominated the ex vivo response.

TCRdb re-derived calls from the reads in MiXCR, one entry per CDR3 protein. The table shows fewer than 1,000,000 distinct CDR3 sequences, with roughly 30% occurring only once. The CDR3 consists of 13 residues. CDR1 is SNHLY, CDR2 FYNNEI, per germline. V lost 4 bases to trimming and J lost 6 bases, with 12 bases between them. This sequence was found in a human donor in good health (CMV status not recorded). Some clones in this sample may be carry-over from other donors' samples. J is TRBJ1-1 and V is TRBV2; D uncertain. Sequencing used cultured CD8+ T cells from PBMCs, obtained from culture after CMV antigen stimulation. The CDR3, as DNA: TGTGCCAGCAGTGGCGGTACAGCGGCTGAAGCTTTCTTT. Translated, it gives CASSGGTAAEAFF.